A single TCR beta chain is shown here with its context. What this receptor recognizes is not known. Nothing much larger sits one base from this clone, and base qualities are not available. The sample comes from a study of T cell responses to AZD1222 COVID-19 vaccine (dated by TCRdb to about 2021). Study-wide context: TCR sequencing covered more than 230 trial participants: 207 given two doses of AZD1222 and 26 given two doses of MenACWY control vaccine. Trial participants were enrolled by age into subgroups of 18-55, 56-69 and 70-plus years, and roughly 160, 29 and 62 TCR-sequenced participants, respectively, were included in these subgroups.

The time point tag for this specimen amounts to: about 28 days (+/-7) after the second vaccine dose. AZD1222 recipients whose second dose came at about 4 weeks and those whose second dose came at about 12 weeks were combined into one group, since spike-specific TCR depth and breadth did not differ between the two schedules. Vaccinee samples were obtained from the UK trials COV001 and COV002, which included a single-blind randomized controlled phase 2/3 trial of AZD1222 (ChAdOx1 nCoV-19) in healthy adults. For TCRbeta chain sequencing, PBMC samples were collected from trial participants at day 0 and at day 28 after the second dose. The CDR3 regions of human TCRbeta chains were analyzed by immunosequencing. For the original study's pipeline: TCRs in the repertoires were compared against a reference library of SARS-CoV-2-specific TCRs that had been generated with the MIRA antigen-specificity platform. Breadth was defined as the fraction of unique TCRs that were SARS-CoV-2-associated. Depth was defined as the fraction of total T cells that were SARS-CoV-2-associated. Using the MIRA data, each spike-specific TCR was mapped to the spike region that the TCR reacts to and placed in a CD4 or CD8 class. Log10-transformed breadth and depth values were compared by one-way ANOVA with Sidak's multiple comparisons tests. Imported from immuneACCESS, the table was reduced by TCRdb to in-frame sequences with V and J called. These copies leave out some clones; in studies compared against another copy, an unresolved V gene accounts for under half, and the cause of the remainder is not known. V and J calls and clone size are copied from that table; D and trimming were computed from the DNA. For this sample there are 150,000 or so clones; roughly 88% appear just once. Roughly 6% of the sample goes to the ten largest clones.

Taken from the germline V gene, the CDR1 and CDR2 loops are MGHDK and SYGVNS. V and J lose 2 bases and 4 bases, and a span of 11 bases separates them. The CDR3 has 15 amino acids, counting the end cysteine and phenylalanine. The sequence is cut down to CDR3 DNA, 45 bases in frame from base 1. The research as a whole found: Nearly half of unique spike-specific TCRs reportedly recognized epitopes outside regions mutated in the B.1.351 and B.1.1.7 variants. The vaccine-associated CD4 TCRs covered the entire spike protein, and the dominant responses fell in regions 160-218 and 743-854. After two AZD1222 doses, both the breadth and the depth of spike-specific TCRs were significantly higher than at day 0 and than in MenACWY recipients. Participants were mostly white British, with more females than males. The authors suggested clonal diversity may have been underestimated. The 56-69-year group was small, and its depth increase did not reach significance, likely because of low power. Because no day 14 peak-response samples were available, the repertoires could be characterized only after the peak T cell response. Conclusions about previously exposed vaccinees are limited because only five to seven AZD1222 recipients were SARS-CoV-2 seropositive at baseline.

Sequencing was performed on peripheral blood, taken 28 days after the second AZD1222 dose. The rearrangement joined TRBV25-1 to TRBJ1-4, with no confidently assigned D gene. The TCR originated in an adult who received the AZD1222 COVID-19 vaccine. DNA sequence: TGTGCCAGCAGTGAAGGGCTTGGGGTTAATGAAAAACTGTTTTTT. The resulting protein is CASSEGLGVNEKLFF.